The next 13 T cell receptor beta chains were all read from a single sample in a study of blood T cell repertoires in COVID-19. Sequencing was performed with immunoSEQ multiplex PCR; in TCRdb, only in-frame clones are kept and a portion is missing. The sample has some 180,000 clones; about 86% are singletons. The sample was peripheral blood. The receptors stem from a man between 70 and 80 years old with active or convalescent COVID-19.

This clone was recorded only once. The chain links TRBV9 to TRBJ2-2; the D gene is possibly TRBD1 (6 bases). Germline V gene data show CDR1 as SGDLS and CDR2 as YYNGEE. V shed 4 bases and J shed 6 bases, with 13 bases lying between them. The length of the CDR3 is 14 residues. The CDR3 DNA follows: TGTGCCAGCAGCTCACACAGGGTAGCCGGGGAGCTGTTTTTT. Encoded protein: CASSSHRVAGELFF. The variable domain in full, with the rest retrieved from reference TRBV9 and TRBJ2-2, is DSGVTQTPKHLITATGQRVTLRCSPRSGDLSVYWYQQSLDQGLQFLIQYYNGEERAKGNILERFSAQQFPDLHSELNLSSLELGDSALYFCASSSHRVAGELFFGEGSRLTVL.

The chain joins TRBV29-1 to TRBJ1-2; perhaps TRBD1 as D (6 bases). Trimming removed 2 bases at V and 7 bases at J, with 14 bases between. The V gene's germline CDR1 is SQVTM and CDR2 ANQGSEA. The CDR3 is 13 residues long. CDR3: CSVETGTSLGYTF. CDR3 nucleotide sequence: TGCAGCGTTGAAACTGGGACAAGTCTTGGCTACACCTTC.

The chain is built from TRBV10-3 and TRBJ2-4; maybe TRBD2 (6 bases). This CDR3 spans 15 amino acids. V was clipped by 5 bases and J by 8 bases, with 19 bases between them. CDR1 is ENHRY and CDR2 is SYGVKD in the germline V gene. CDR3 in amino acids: CAISSRAGSGDIQYF. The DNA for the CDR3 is TGTGCCATCAGTAGCCGGGCGGGGTCGGGGGACATTCAGTACTTC.

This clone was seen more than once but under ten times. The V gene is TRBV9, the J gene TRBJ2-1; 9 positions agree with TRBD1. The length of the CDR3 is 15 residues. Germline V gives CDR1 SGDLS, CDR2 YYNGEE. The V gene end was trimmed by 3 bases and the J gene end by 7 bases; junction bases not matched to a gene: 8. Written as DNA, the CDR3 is TGTGCCAGCAGCGGCGGACAGGGGAATTGGAATGAGCAGTTCTTC. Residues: CASSGGQGNWNEQFF. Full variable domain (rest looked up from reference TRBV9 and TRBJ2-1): DSGVTQTPKHLITATGQRVTLRCSPRSGDLSVYWYQQSLDQGLQFLIQYYNGEERAKGNILERFSAQQFPDLHSELNLSSLELGDSALYFCASSGGQGNWNEQFFGPGTRLTVL.

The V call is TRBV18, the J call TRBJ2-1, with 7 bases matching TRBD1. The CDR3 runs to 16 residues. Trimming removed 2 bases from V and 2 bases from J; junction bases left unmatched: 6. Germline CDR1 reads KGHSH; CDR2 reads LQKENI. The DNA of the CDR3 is TGTGCCAGCTCACCAAGGCGAACAGGGGCCTACAATGAGCAGTTCTTC. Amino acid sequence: CASSPRRTGAYNEQFF.

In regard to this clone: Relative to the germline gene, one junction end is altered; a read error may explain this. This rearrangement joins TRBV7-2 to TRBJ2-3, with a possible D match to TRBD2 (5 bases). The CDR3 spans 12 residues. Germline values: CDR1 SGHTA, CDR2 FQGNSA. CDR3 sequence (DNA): TGTGCCAGCAGCCTAGCCGCAGATACGCAGTATTTT. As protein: CASSLAADTQYF.

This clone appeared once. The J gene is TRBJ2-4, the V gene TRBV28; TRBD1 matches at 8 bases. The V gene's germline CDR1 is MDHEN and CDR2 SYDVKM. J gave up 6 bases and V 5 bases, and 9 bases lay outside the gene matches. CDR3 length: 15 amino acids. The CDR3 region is CASSPPRTGRNIQYF. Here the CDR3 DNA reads TGTGCCAGCAGTCCTCCTCGGACAGGGCGAAACATTCAGTACTTC.

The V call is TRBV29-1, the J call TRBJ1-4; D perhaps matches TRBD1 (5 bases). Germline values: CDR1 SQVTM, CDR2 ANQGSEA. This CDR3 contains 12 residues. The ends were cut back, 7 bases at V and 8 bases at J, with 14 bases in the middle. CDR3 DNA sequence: TGCAGCGCGCAAGGACCAGGGGAAAAACTGTTTTTT. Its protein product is CSAQGPGEKLFF.

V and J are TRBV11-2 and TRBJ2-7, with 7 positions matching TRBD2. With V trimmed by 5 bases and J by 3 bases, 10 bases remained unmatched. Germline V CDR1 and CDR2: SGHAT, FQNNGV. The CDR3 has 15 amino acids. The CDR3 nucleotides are TGTGCCAGCAGCCCAGGCATCGGGGAGGGCTACGAGCAGTACTTC. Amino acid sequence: CASSPGIGEGYEQYF.

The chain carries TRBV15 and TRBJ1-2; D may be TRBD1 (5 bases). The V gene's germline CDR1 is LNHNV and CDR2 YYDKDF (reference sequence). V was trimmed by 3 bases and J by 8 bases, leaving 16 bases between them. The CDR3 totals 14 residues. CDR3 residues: CATSSSDGGGGYTF. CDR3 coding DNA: TGTGCCACCAGCAGTTCAGACGGCGGGGGAGGCTACACCTTC.

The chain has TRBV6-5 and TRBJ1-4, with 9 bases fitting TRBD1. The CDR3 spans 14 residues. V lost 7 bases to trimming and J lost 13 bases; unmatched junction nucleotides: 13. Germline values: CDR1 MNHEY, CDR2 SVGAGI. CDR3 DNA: TGTGCCAGCATCCTTAGCCTCGGACAGGGGAGACTGTTTTTT. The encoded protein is CASILSLGQGRLFF.

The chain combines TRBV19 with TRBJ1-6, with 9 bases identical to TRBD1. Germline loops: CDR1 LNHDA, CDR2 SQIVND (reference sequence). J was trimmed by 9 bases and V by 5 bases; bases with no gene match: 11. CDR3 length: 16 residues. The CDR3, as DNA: TGTGCCAGTAGTTCCCGGGGGATGACAGGGGGTTCACCCCTCCACTTT. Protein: CASSSRGMTGGSPLHF.

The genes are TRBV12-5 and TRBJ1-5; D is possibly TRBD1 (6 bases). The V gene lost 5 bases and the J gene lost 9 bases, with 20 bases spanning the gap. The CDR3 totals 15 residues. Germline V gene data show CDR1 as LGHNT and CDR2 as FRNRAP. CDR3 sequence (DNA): TGTGCTAGTGGTGCCTCTTGGACAGCCACAGGGCCCCAGCATTTT. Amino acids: CASGASWTATGPQHF.